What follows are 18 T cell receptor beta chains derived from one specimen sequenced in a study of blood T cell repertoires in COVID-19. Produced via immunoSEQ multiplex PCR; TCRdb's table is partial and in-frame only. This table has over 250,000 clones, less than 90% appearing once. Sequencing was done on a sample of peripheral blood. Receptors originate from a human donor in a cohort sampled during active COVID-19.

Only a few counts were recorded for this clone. The CDR3 spells CASSQQRLTMFF. CDR3 nucleotide sequence: TGTGCCAGCAGCCAACAGAGACTCACTATGTTCTTC. J is TRBJ2-1 and V is TRBV3-1 (or the pseudogene TRBV3-2); D unclear. The germline V gene has CDR1 LGHDT and CDR2 YNNKEL (reference sequence). V lost 2 bases to trimming and J lost 15 bases, with 14 bases between them. CDR3 length equals 12 residues.

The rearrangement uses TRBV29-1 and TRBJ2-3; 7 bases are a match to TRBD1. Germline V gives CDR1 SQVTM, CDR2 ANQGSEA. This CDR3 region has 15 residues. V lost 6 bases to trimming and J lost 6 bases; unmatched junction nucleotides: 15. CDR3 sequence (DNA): TGCAGCGTCGGTTTTTCCAATGAGGGGGCGGATACGCAGTATTTT. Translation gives CSVGFSNEGADTQYF.

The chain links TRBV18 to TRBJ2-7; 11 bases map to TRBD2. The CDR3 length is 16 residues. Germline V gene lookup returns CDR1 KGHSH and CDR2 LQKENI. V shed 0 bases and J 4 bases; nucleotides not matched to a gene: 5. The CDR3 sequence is CASSPPLAGAPYEQYF. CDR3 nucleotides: TGTGCCAGCTCACCACCACTAGCGGGAGCTCCTTACGAGCAGTACTTC.

The CDR3 protein is CASSLWANSESYEQYF. The CDR3 nucleotides are TGTGCCAGCAGCTTGTGGGCCAATAGTGAGTCCTACGAGCAGTACTTC. The chain is built from TRBV5-6 and TRBJ2-7; D not resolved. CDR1 and CDR2 from the germline V gene are SGHDT and YYEEEE. The CDR3 consists of 16 residues. Between the trimmed V and J ends, which lost 1 base and 1 base, there was a span of 15 bases.

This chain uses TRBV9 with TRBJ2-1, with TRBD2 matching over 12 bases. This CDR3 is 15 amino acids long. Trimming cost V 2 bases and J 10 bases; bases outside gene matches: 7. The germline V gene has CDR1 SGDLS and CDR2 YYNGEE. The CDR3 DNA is TGTGCCAGCAGCGTCTCGACTAGCGGGAGCGAAGAGCAGTTCTTC. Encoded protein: CASSVSTSGSEEQFF.

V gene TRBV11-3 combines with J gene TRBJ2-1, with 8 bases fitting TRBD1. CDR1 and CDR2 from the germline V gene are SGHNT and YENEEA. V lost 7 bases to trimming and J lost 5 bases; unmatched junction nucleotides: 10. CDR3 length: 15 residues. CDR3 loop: CASTKGQGGHNEQFF. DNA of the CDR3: TGTGCCAGCACCAAAGGACAGGGTGGTCACAATGAGCAGTTCTTC.

CDR3 DNA: TGTGCCAGCAGGGAGACTAGTCGGACCGGGGAGCTGTTTTTT. Protein product: CASRETSRTGELFF. The rearrangement joins TRBV6-5 to TRBJ2-2; weak D call: TRBD2 (6 bases). Looked up from germline, CDR1 is MNHEY and CDR2 is SVGAGI. Trimming shortened V by 6 bases and J by 5 bases, and 13 bases separated the two germline ends. The CDR3 runs 14 residues.

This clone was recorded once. The CDR3 protein is CAWKGGAGVPSNEQFF. For the CDR3, the DNA is TGTGCCTGGAAAGGGGGAGCGGGAGTTCCGTCCAATGAGCAGTTCTTC. The chain couples TRBV30 to TRBJ2-1; 8 nucleotides line up with TRBD2. Unmatched junction bases numbered 14, after V lost 4 bases and J lost 6 bases. The CDR3 runs 16 residues. CDR1 and CDR2 (germline): GTSNPN, SVGIG (reference sequence).

The CDR3 DNA is TGTGCCAGCAGTTACAGCATAGCGGTAGTCTACGAGCAGTACTTC. Translating it yields CASSYSIAVVYEQYF. The rearrangement uses TRBV6-5 and TRBJ2-7; a possible D gene is TRBD2 (6 bases). Trimming left V 2 bases short and J 3 bases short, with 14 bases between. Looked up from germline, CDR1 is MNHEY and CDR2 is SVGAGI. The CDR3 sequence is 15 residues long.

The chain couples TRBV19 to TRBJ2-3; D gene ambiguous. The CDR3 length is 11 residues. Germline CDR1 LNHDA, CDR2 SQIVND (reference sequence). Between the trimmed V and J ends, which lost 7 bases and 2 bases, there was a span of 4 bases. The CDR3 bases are TGTGCCAGTATCCACACAGATACGCAGTATTTT. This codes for CASIHTDTQYF.

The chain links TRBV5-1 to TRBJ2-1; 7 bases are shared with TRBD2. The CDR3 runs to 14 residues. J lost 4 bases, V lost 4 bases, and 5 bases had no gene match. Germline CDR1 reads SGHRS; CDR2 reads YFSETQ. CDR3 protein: CASSQAGVYNEQFF. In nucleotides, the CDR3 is TGCGCCAGCAGCCAGGCGGGAGTTTACAATGAGCAGTTCTTC.

The CDR3 sequence: CASSLAGDAKNIQYF. The CDR3 DNA is TGTGCCAGCAGCTTGGCCGGGGATGCCAAAAACATTCAGTACTTC. The V call is TRBV5-4, the J call TRBJ2-4; tentative D call: TRBD2 (5 bases). Between the trimmed V and J ends, which lost 0 bases and 1 base, there was a span of 8 bases. Germline V CDR1 and CDR2: SGHNT, YYREEE (reference sequence). The CDR3 length is 15 residues.

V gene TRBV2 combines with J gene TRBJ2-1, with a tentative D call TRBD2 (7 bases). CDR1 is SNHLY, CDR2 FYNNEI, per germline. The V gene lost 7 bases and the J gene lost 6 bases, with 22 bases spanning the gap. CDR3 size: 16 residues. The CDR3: CASKTRGGRGVNEQFF. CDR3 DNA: TGTGCCAGCAAAACAAGGGGGGGCCGCGGAGTCAATGAGCAGTTCTTC.

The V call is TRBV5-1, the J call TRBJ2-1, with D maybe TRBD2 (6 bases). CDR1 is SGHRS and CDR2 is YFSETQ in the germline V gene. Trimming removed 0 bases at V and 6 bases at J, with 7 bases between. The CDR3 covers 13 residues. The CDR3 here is CASSLGLVNEQFF. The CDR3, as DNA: TGCGCCAGCAGCTTGGGACTAGTCAATGAGCAGTTCTTC.

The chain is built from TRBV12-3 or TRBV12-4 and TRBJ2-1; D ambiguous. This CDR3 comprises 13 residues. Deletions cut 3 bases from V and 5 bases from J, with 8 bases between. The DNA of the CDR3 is TGTGCCAGCAGTTTTCGCGCAAACAATGAGCAGTTCTTC. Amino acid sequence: CASSFRANNEQFF.

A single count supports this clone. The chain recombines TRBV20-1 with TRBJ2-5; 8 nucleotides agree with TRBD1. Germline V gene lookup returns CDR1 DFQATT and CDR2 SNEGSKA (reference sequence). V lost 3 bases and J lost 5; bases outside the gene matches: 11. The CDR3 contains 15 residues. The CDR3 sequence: CSASRFQGAYETQYF. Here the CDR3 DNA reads TGCAGTGCTAGTCGGTTCCAGGGGGCGTATGAGACCCAGTACTTC.

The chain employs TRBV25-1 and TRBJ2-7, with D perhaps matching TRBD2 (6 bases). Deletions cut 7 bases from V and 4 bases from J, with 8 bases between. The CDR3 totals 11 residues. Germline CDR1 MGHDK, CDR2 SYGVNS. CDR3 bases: TGTGCCAGCACGGAGGGATACGAGCAGTACTTC. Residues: CASTEGYEQYF.

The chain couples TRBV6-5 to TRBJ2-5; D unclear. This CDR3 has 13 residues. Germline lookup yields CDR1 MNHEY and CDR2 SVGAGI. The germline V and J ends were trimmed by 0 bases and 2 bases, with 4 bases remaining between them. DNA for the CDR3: TGTGCCAGCAGTTACTCCGGGCAAGAGACCCAGTACTTC. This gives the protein CASSYSGQETQYF.